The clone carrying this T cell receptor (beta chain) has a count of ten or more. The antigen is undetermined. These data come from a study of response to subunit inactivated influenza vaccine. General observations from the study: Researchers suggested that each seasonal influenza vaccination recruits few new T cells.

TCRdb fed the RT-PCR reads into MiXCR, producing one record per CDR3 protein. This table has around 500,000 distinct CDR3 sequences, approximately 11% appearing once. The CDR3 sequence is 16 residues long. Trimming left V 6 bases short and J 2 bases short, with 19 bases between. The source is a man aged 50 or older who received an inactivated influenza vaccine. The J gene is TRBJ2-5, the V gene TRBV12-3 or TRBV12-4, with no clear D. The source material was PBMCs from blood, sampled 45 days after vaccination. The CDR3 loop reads CASRFGVGVGQETQYF. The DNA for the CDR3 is TGTGCCAGCAGGTTTGGGGTTGGGGTGGGGCAAGAGACCCAGTACTTC.